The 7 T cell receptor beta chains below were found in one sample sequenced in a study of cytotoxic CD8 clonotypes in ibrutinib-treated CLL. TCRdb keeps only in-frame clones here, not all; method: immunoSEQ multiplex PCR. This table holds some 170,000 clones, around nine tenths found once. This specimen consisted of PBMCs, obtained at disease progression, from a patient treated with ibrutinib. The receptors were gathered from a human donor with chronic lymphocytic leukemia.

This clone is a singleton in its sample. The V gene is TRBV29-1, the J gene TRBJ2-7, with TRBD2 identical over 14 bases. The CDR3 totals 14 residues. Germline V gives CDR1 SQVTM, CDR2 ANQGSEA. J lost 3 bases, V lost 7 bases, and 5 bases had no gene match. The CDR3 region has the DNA TGCAGCGCCGAGGGACTAGCGGGAGACTACGAGCAGTACTTC. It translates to CSAEGLAGDYEQYF.

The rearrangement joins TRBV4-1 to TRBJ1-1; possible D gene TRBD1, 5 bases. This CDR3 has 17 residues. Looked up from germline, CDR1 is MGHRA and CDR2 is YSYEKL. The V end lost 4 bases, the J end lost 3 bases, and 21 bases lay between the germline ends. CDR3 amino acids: CASSLRLTAAGDTEAFF. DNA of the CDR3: TGCGCCAGCAGCCTAAGATTGACAGCGGCCGGTGACACTGAAGCTTTCTTT.

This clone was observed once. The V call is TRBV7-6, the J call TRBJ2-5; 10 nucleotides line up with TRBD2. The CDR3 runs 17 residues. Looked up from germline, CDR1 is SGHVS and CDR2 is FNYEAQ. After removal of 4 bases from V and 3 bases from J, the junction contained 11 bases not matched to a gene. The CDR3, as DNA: TGTGCCAGCAGCTCCCTAAGGACTAGCGGAGGAAAAGAGACCCAGTACTTC. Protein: CASSSLRTSGGKETQYF.

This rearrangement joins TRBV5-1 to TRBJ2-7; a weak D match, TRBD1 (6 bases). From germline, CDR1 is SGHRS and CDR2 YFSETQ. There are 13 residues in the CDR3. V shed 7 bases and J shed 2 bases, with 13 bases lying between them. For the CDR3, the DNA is TGCGCCAGCGGTGGGGGCACGACCTACGAGCAGTACTTC. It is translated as CASGGGTTYEQYF. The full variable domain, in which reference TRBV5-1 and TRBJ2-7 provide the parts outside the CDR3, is KAGVTQTPRYLIKTRGQQVTLSCSPISGHRSVSWYQQTPGQGLQFLFEYFSETQRNKGNFPGRFSGRQFSNSRSEMNVSTLELGDSALYLCASGGGTTYEQYFGPGTRLTVT.

Here the CDR3 reads CASSLPGVENTEAFF. In DNA, the CDR3 is TGTGCCAGCAGCTTACCAGGGGTGGAGAACACTGAAGCTTTCTTT. This chain uses TRBV5-4 with TRBJ1-1, with D tentatively TRBD1 (6 bases). Germline V gives CDR1 SGHNT, CDR2 YYREEE (reference sequence). The CDR3 consists of 15 residues. V lost 2 bases and J lost 1, with 12 bases in between.

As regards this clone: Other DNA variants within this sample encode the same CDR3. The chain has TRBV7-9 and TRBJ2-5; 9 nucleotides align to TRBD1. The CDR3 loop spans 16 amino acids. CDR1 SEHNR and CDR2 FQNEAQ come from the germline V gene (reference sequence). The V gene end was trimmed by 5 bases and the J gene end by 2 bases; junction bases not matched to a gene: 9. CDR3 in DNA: TGTGCCAGCAGCCGACCCAGACAGGGGGGACAAGAGACCCAGTACTTC. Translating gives CASSRPRQGGQETQYF.

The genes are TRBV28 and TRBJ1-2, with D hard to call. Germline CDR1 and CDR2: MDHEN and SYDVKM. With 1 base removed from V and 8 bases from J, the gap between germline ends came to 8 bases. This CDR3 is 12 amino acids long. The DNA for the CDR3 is TGTGCCAGCAGTTTATCGGACCTCGGCTACACCTTC. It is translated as CASSLSDLGYTF.